What follows are 22 T cell receptor beta chains derived from one specimen sequenced in a study of blood T cells in healthy people across ages. A sample-barcoded 5' primer and a J-beta primer mix were used in a second PCR of about 6 to 11 cycles. Each CDR3 protein is one row after TCRdb ran MiXCR on the 5' RACE reads. The sample shows about 1.4 million distinct CDR3 sequences, 55% to 75% of them seen only once. The sequenced material came from blood. Receptors originate from a young man in good health.

The chain recombines TRBV5-1 with TRBJ1-1, with no clear D. Germline CDR1 reads SGHRS; CDR2 reads YFSETQ. The CDR3 has 14 amino acids. V lost 0 bases, J lost 5 bases, and 11 bases lay in between. The CDR3 region is CASSLGRASTEAFF. In DNA form, the CDR3 reads TGCGCCAGCAGCTTGGGACGGGCATCGACTGAAGCTTTCTTT.

V gene TRBV11-2 combines with J gene TRBJ2-7; weak D call: TRBD1 (6 bases). The CDR3 consists of 19 residues. CDR1 SGHAT and CDR2 FQNNGV come from the germline V gene. V was clipped by 1 base and J by 2 bases, with 24 bases between them. The CDR3, as DNA: TGTGCCAGCAGCTTAGCTACCCGAGGGGGTATAGCTCCCACCTACGAGCAGTACTTC. Translated: CASSLATRGGIAPTYEQYF.

The chain combines TRBV4-1 with TRBJ2-1; no clear D. The CDR3 runs to 12 residues. The V end was cut by 5 bases, the J end by 8 bases, with 10 bases between. Germline lookup yields CDR1 MGHRA and CDR2 YSYEKL. The chain's CDR3 is CASSAPRDEQFF. The CDR3 coding sequence is TGCGCCAGCAGCGCCCCCCGCGATGAGCAGTTCTTC.

The chain carries TRBV30 and TRBJ2-1; 9 bases match TRBD2. Looked up from germline, CDR1 is GTSNPN and CDR2 is SVGIG (reference sequence). J was trimmed by 9 bases and V by 5 bases; bases with no gene match: 5. This CDR3 contains 12 residues. The CDR3 DNA follows: TGTGCCTGGGTTGAGCGGGAGGCTGAGCAGTTCTTC. This gives the protein CAWVEREAEQFF.

The chain employs TRBV6-5 and TRBJ2-3; tentatively, D is TRBD2 (5 bases). This CDR3 region has 16 residues. Germline assignment: CDR1 MNHEY and CDR2 SVGAGI. Trimming removed 5 bases at V and 1 base at J, with 16 bases between. The CDR3 region is CASSLGLLEGTDTQYF. The CDR3 nucleotides are TGTGCCAGCAGTCTTGGACTTTTGGAGGGCACAGATACGCAGTATTTT.

V is TRBV7-6 and J is TRBJ2-7, with 12 nucleotides matching TRBD2. J lost 6 bases, V lost 5 bases, and 8 bases had no gene match. The CDR3 spans 15 residues. Germline assignment: CDR1 SGHVS and CDR2 FNYEAQ. CDR3 sequence: CASSNLAGGEIEQYF. DNA for the CDR3: TGTGCCAGCAGCAACCTAGCGGGAGGGGAGATCGAGCAGTACTTC.

This clonotype was found a few times. This chain uses TRBV20-1 with TRBJ2-5, with TRBD1 as a possible D gene (6 bases). The germline gives CDR1 DFQATT, CDR2 SNEGSKA (reference sequence). V was clipped by 6 bases and J by 5 bases, with 13 bases between them. The CDR3 runs to 12 residues. The CDR3 nucleotides read TGCAGTGCAACCGGGACAACTGAGACCCAGTACTTC. It yields the protein CSATGTTETQYF.

This clonotype was found a few times. This chain joins TRBV7-2 and TRBJ2-7, with D perhaps matching TRBD2 (6 bases). Germline V lookup: CDR1 SGHTA, CDR2 FQGNSA. The CDR3 runs to 15 residues. Trimming removed 1 base from V and 4 bases from J, with 14 bases in between. The CDR3 spells CASSLGLANGYEQYF. The CDR3 nucleotides are TGTGCCAGCAGCTTAGGGCTAGCGAATGGGTACGAGCAGTACTTC.

The V call is TRBV25-1, the J call TRBJ1-2; 9 nucleotides line up with TRBD1. Trimming took 2 bases from V and 3 from J; bases not matched to a gene: 7. Germline loops: CDR1 MGHDK, CDR2 SYGVNS. There are 16 residues in the CDR3. As DNA, the CDR3 is TGTGCCAGCAGTGAACGGTACAGGGGGCGCGACTATGGCTACACCTTC. It encodes CASSERYRGRDYGYTF.

The chain recombines TRBV12-3 or TRBV12-4 with TRBJ1-2; unclear D gene. The V and J ends lost 8 bases and 8 bases respectively, with 15 bases between them. The length of the CDR3 is 12 residues. The CDR3 loop is CASESAGLGYTF. The CDR3 DNA sequence: TGTGCCAGCGAATCGGCTGGGCTAGGCTACACCTTC.

This chain joins TRBV2 and TRBJ1-2, with D possibly being TRBD1 (6 bases). The CDR3 loop spans 15 amino acids. Trimming took 6 bases from V and 0 from J, leaving 14 bases between them. Germline CDR1 and CDR2: SNHLY and FYNNEI. CDR3 sequence (DNA): TGTGCCAGCAGGCTGCCCGGGACACCTAACTATGGCTACACCTTC. Its translation is CASRLPGTPNYGYTF.

A single count supports this clonotype. The genes are TRBV6-6 and TRBJ2-1, with D tentatively TRBD2 (5 bases). CDR1 MNHNY and CDR2 SVGAGI come from the germline V gene (reference sequence). Trimming shortened V by 3 bases and J by 4 bases, and 13 bases separated the two germline ends. There are 15 residues in the CDR3. CDR3 loop: CASSYLDYGYNEQFF. The CDR3, as DNA: TGTGCCAGCAGTTATTTAGACTATGGGTACAATGAGCAGTTCTTC.

V gene TRBV2 combines with J gene TRBJ1-5; D is undetermined. The germline gives CDR1 SNHLY, CDR2 FYNNEI. V was pared by 5 bases and J by 3 bases, with 8 bases between. The CDR3 runs 13 residues. The CDR3 here is CASSRTNNQPQHF. CDR3 nucleotide sequence: TGTGCCAGCAGTAGGACCAACAATCAGCCCCAGCATTTT.

On this clonotype itself: An end of the junction does not agree with germline; a read error may underlie this. J is TRBJ2-3 and V is TRBV27; no firm D call. In germline, CDR1 is MNHEY, CDR2 SMNVEV (reference sequence). CDR3 size: 16 residues. The CDR3 protein is CANSLSMGFPADTQYF. As DNA, the CDR3 is TGTGCCAACAGTTTATCGATGGGGTTTCCCGCAGATACGCAGTATTTT.

This clonotype was counted a few times. V and J are TRBV20-1 and TRBJ2-1; weak D call: TRBD1 (6 bases). With 8 bases removed from V and 3 bases from J, the gap between germline ends came to 17 bases. The CDR3 loop spans 14 amino acids. Looked up from germline, CDR1 is DFQATT and CDR2 is SNEGSKA (reference sequence). The CDR3 DNA is TGCAGTCCTAAGGGACAACTGGACTACAATGAGCAGTTCTTC. Translating it yields CSPKGQLDYNEQFF.

This sequence joins TRBV5-1 and TRBJ2-3; the D gene is possibly TRBD1 (6 bases). Trimming cost V 7 bases and J 0 bases, with 18 bases left between them. This CDR3 is built from 16 residues. From germline, CDR1 is SGHRS and CDR2 YFSETQ. The CDR3 DNA follows: TGCGCCAGCGGCCGATCAGGGGCCCCTAGCACAGATACGCAGTATTTT. This codes for CASGRSGAPSTDTQYF.

The rearrangement joins TRBV21-1 to TRBJ2-3. TRBV21-1 is a pseudogene segment. The CDR3 runs 17 residues. CDR3 loop: CASSKEVFGTTTDTQYF. CDR3 coding DNA: TGTGCCAGCAGCAAAGAGGTATTTGGGACTACGACAGATACGCAGTATTTT.

V gene TRBV4-2 combines with J gene TRBJ1-1, with D possibly TRBD1 on 5 matching bases. The CDR3 has 14 amino acids. Germline loops: CDR1 LGHNA, CDR2 YNFKEQ. V was cut by 0 bases and J by 6 bases, with 11 bases left in between. In nucleotides, the CDR3 is TGTGCCAGCAGCCAAGATCCGGCAGGGCCTGAAGCTTTCTTT. Encoded protein: CASSQDPAGPEAFF.

The chain couples TRBV15 to TRBJ2-3; no reliable D call. CDR1 and CDR2 from the germline V gene are LNHNV and YYDKDF (reference sequence). The length of the CDR3 is 15 residues. Deletions cut 1 base from V and 3 bases from J, with 11 bases between. The CDR3, as DNA: TGTGCCACCAGCAGAGGTGGTCCCGAGACAGATACGCAGTATTTT. It yields the protein CATSRGGPETDTQYF.

The chain uses TRBV29-1 and TRBJ1-2; TRBD1 matches 7 bases. The J segment lost 5 bases and the V segment lost 3 bases, leaving 9 bases of the junction unmatched. CDR1 is SQVTM and CDR2 is ANQGSEA in the germline V gene. The CDR3 is 14 residues long. CDR3 nucleotides: TGCAGCGTTGAGGGAGGGGGCCCTGCATATGGCTACACCTTC. Residues: CSVEGGGPAYGYTF.

The rearrangement uses TRBV9 and TRBJ2-3; 7 positions match TRBD1. V lost 4 bases to trimming and J lost 2 bases; unmatched junction nucleotides: 16. This CDR3 is built from 18 residues. CDR1 SGDLS and CDR2 YYNGEE come from the germline V gene. In DNA form, the CDR3 reads TGTGCCAGCAGCTCTTACCCCATACAGGGGCGAAACACAGATACGCAGTATTTT. Amino acid sequence: CASSSYPIQGRNTDTQYF.

V and J are TRBV4-2 and TRBJ1-2, with D possibly matching TRBD1 (5 bases). V gave up 3 bases and J gave up 1 base, with 12 bases separating them. CDR3 length equals 15 residues. The germline CDR1 and CDR2 sequences are LGHNA and YNFKEQ. Written as DNA, the CDR3 is TGTGCCAGCAGCCAGGAAGTGAGGGGTAACTATGGCTACACCTTC. As protein: CASSQEVRGNYGYTF.